What follows is one TCR beta chain and its context. This specimen comes from a study of blood T cell repertoires in COVID-19. For the study at large: Samples of COVID-19 (acute and convalescent) were obtained from the United States, Italy and Spain.

Between the trimmed V and J ends, which lost 3 bases and 8 bases, there was a span of 8 bases. CDR1 is MNHEY and CDR2 is SVGEGT in the germline V gene. This CDR3 spans 13 amino acids. In the study's own analysis: Reference gene primer amplification in the assay estimated nucleated cell counts. The table came from immunoSEQ multiplex PCR; TCRdb's copy has only in-frame clones and leaves some out. D and trimming were read from the DNA, whereas the V and J calls and clone size are those reported in that table. The sample consists of a few hundred thousand clones, around nine tenths of them appearing once.

The sequence was collected from a woman aged 55 to 70 with acute or convalescent COVID-19. The gene calls are TRBV6-2 or TRBV6-3 and TRBJ1-6; D is undetermined. What was sequenced was peripheral blood. DNA for the CDR3: TGTGCCAGCAGTTATTACTCCCATTCACCCCTCCACTTT. It yields the protein CASSYYSHSPLHF.